This T cell receptor (beta chain) was observed in a study of T cell responses to AZD1222 COVID-19 vaccine. Germline V lookup: CDR1 SGHRS, CDR2 YFSETQ. CDR3 length: 14 amino acids. The V end lost 0 bases, the J end lost 0 bases, and 5 bases lay between the germline ends. Here immunoSEQ multiplex PCR was the method, and the copy in TCRdb shows in-frame clones only, minus some. The table lists about 110,000 clones, about 87% of them singletons, with 1.5% to 2% in the top ten. This rearrangement joins TRBV5-1 to TRBJ2-3; D call uncertain. Sequencing was performed on peripheral blood, taken on day 0 of AZD1222 vaccination. This TCR derives from an adult in good health. CDR3 protein: CASSLDQSTDTQYF. The CDR3 nucleotides are TGCGCCAGCAGCTTGGACCAGAGCACAGATACGCAGTATTTT.